The sample holds a few counts of the clone carrying this T cell receptor (beta chain). Its antigen is not known. These data originate in a study of cytomegalovirus exposure and HLA in healthy donors. Study-wide results and caveats: In a later analysis, common viral pathogens appeared linked to several of the most significant clusters. Rates of TCR association differed by HLA locus in a later analysis, with DRB1 highest and HLA-C lowest. There was a cluster of highly shared sequence variants that was likely a sequencing artifact.

Germline V lookup: CDR1 MGHRA, CDR2 YSYEKL. The V gene lost 0 bases and the J gene lost 5 bases, with 13 bases spanning the gap. This CDR3 comprises 15 residues. The primer mix had 60 Vbeta and 13 Jbeta primers. Clones were read by immunoSEQ multiplex PCR, and TCRdb kept only the in-frame ones, dropping some. Counted here are about 74,000 clones, 72% occurring once; the ten biggest clones make up approximately 10%. The TCR originated in a middle-aged woman in good health and CMV-seropositive. Specimen: PBMCs. The J gene is TRBJ1-2, the V gene TRBV4-1, with D possibly matching TRBD1 (5 bases). CDR3 sequence: CASSQDLTALYGYTF. The CDR3 nucleotides are TGCGCCAGCAGCCAAGATTTGACAGCGTTATATGGCTACACCTTC.